This TCR beta chain originates from a study of vaccination effects on CD4 cells after COVID-19. TCRdb's table, derived via immunoSEQ multiplex PCR, lists solely in-frame clones and lacks some. The data hold 25,000 to 30,000 clones, with just under 75% observed a single time. Worth noting for this clone: Its antigen is still unknown.

CD4+ T cells specific for antigen were expanded with viral peptide pools by the ViraFEST assay before sequencing. On approximately day 9 of culture, CD4+ T cells were separated out. Either the mRNA-1273 or the BNT162b2 vaccine was given to participants as two doses. Each culture had half its medium swapped for IL-2 medium on days 3 and 7. This CDR3 comprises 14 residues. Germline V CDR1 and CDR2: SGHRS, YFSETQ. Trimming removed 0 bases at V and 2 bases at J, with 8 bases between. The chain has TRBV5-1 and TRBJ2-5; no definite D call. The specimen comprised CD4+ T cells from PBMCs cultured with HCoV-229E spike peptides, sampled after COVID-19 vaccination. The clonotype comes from a human donor who received a COVID-19 vaccine. CDR3 amino acids: CASSLGQIQETQYF. CDR3 DNA: TGCGCCAGCAGCTTGGGCCAGATTCAAGAGACCCAGTACTTC.